The source of this T cell receptor beta chain is a study of Ad26.COV2.S vaccination and SARS-CoV-2 variants. Study as a whole: Ad26.COV2.S, an intramuscular injection, was given once or twice 56 days apart.

Trimming stripped 7 bases from V and 3 bases from J, with 15 bases between. CDR3 length equals 14 residues. Germline values: CDR1 SQVTM, CDR2 ANQGSEA. TCRdb's table, derived via immunoSEQ multiplex PCR, lists solely in-frame clones and lacks some. The sample holds roughly 380,000 clones; around 86% are singletons and the top ten take roughly 3.2%. Noted treatment: about 20 received Ad26.COV2.S at low or high dose, single or two shots; several received placebo; per-sample allocation not given. Sample collection was performed on day 63 after the first vaccine or placebo injection. Sequences were derived from peripheral blood, sampled in a trial of Ad26.COV2.S vaccine versus placebo. The clonotype was recovered from a person between 18 and 60 years old who received the Ad26.COV2.S COVID-19 vaccine or a placebo. This chain uses TRBV29-1 with TRBJ2-2; TRBD1 is a possible D gene (6 bases). CDR3 protein: CSAKRQEHTGELFF. Written as DNA, the CDR3 is TGCAGCGCGAAGAGACAGGAACACACCGGGGAGCTGTTTTTT.